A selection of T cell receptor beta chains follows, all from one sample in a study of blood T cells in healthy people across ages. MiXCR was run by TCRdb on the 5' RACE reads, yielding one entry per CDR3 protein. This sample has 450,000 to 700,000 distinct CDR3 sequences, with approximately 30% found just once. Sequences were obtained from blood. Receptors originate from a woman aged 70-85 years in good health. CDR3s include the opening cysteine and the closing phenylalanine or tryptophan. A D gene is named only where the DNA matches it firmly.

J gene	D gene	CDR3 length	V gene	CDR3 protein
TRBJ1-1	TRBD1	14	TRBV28	CASSLLGQGAWAFF
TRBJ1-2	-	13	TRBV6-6	CASSYGGVGGYTF
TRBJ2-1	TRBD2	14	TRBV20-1	CSARGLAGYNEQFF
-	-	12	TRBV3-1	CASSQLHYEQYF
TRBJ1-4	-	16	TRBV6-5	CASSYNLPKRGEKLFF
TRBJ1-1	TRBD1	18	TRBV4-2	CASSHLQGARGMNTEAFF
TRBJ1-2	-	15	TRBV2	CASSVESGLSYGYTF
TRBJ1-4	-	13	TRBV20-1	CSAQGITNEKLFF
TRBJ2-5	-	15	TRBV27	CASSLSLDRRETQYF
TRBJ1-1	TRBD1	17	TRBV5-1	CASSHFGQGRGNTEAFF
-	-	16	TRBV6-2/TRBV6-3	CASTLPGHTTSYEQYF
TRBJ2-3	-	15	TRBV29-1	CSVGGTPQGYDTQYF
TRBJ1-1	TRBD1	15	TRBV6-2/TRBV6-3	CACSPRQGLNTEAFF
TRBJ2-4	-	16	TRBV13	CASSSRPKLAKNIQYF
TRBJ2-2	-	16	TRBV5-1	CASSLTGVANTGELFF
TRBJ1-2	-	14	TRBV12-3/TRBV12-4	CASSLGRSTYGYTF
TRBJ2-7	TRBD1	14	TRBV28	CASNFDGTVYERYF
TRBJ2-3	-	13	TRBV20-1	CSARVPSTDTQYF
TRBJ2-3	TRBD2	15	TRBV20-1	CSAQSGGGGTDTQYF
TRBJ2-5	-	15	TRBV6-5	CASSYSTIGQETQYF
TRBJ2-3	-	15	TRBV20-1	CSASPASGMADTQYF
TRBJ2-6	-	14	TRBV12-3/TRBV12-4	CASIQGGRTNVLTF
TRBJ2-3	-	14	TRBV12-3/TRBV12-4	CAGSLVATRDTQYF
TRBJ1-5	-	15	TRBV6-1	CASGIGTRGNQPQHF
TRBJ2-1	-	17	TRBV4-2	CASSQEGSSSSYNEQFF
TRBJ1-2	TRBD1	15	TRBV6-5	CASRPRDRPYYGYTF
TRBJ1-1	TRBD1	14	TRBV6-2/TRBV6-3	CASSNRGAYTEAFF
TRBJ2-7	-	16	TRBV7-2	CASSLGPGGDSYEQYF
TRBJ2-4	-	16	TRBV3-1	CASSLTGYLAKNIQYF
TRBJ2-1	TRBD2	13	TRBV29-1	CSVGSGGGRIQFF
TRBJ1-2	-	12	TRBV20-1	CSARNANYGYTF
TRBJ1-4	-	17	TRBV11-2	CASSLDRGGATNEKLFF
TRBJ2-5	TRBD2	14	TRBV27	CASASGAPAETQYF
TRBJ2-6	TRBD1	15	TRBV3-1	CASSQTGAGANVLTF
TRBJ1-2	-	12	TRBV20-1	CSAETETYGCTF
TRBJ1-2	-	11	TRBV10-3	CAFSGPHGYTF
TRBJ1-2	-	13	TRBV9	CASGAGQNYGYTF
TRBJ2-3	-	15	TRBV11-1	CASSRRQGVSDTQYF
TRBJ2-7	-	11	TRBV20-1	CSVAGVGEQYF
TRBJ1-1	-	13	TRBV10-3	CAISERGGYSAFF
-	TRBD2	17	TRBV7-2	CASSLAMGTSGSNEQFF
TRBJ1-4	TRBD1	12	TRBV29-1	CSVTGSNEKLFF
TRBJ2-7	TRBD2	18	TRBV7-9	CASSNPGLAGSYSYEQYF
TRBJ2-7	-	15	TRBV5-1	CASSLVSPGAYEQYF
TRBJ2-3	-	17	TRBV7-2	CASSRETGDTSTDTQYF
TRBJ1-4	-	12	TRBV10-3	CAISEGTEKLFF
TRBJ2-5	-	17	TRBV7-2	CASSGGAQVALQETQYF
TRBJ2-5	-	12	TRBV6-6	CASGGRLETQYF
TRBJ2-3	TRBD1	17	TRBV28	CASSFGTGGLGTDTQYF
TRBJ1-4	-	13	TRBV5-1	CASSIQYDEKLFF
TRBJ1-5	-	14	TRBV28	CASSLGPVRSAQHF
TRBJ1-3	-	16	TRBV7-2	CASSADRRTSGNTIYF
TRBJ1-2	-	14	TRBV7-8	CASSRGTANYGYTF
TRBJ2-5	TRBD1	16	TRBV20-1	CSAYLLQGALQETQYF
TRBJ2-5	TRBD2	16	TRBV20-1	CSAIRASSGGGETQYF